This T cell receptor (beta chain) was retrieved from a study of T-cell reconstitution after alpha-beta-depleted transplantation in children. Preparation of the TCRbeta library was carried out with unique molecular identifiers. TCRdb used MiXCR to reprocess the PCR reads, holding one entry per CDR3 protein. Of some 300,000 distinct CDR3 sequences listed, nearly 8% were seen once; the top ten hold 8.5% to 9.5%. Findings and limits, study-wide: Expanded clones from the graft, numbering several hundred, reportedly supplied alpha-beta T cells about two months after transplant. It was newly produced T cells that mostly accounted for T-cell counts and diversity one year after transplant. It was surviving recipient T cells and thymic progenitors that gave some patients high TCRbeta diversity at day 60.

In this sample, this clonotype turned up many times. Its antigen remains unidentified. Specimen: peripheral blood, collected 360 days after TCRalphabeta/CD19-depleted stem cell transplant. This clonotype was sampled from a female patient aged 2-15 years who had a stem cell transplant for Fanconi anemia, so the T cells may come from the graft donor.

The CDR3 loop reads CASSYIGAGGGTEAFF. The CDR3, as DNA: TGTGCCAGCAGTTACATAGGGGCAGGGGGAGGCACTGAAGCTTTCTTT. The chain recombines TRBV6-5 with TRBJ1-1; 7 positions agree with TRBD1. This CDR3 spans 16 amino acids. V was pared by 2 bases and J by 4 bases, with 10 bases of the junction left unmatched. Germline CDR1 is MNHEY and CDR2 is SVGAGI.